This T cell receptor beta chain was sequenced in a study of shared clonotypes between healthy human individuals. CD4+ cells underwent separation, giving CD45RA+ naive and CD45RA-negative memory subsets. J lost 4 bases, V lost 7 bases, and 6 bases had no gene match. The germline V gene has CDR1 MNHNS and CDR2 SASEGT. The CDR3 runs 15 residues. Sequenced by immunoSEQ multiplex PCR; TCRdb stores in-frame clones only, minus some. The profile shows around 1.6 million clones, 95% to 99% of them singletons. The sequenced sample consisted of naive CD4+ T cells sorted from blood. The subset is: CD45RA+ positively selected. This sequence joins TRBV6-1 and TRBJ2-2; 10 bases agree with TRBD1. The TCR was taken from a man younger than 45 in good health. In DNA form, the CDR3 reads TGTGCCAGCACGCGGACAGGGGGGCGCACCGGGGAGCTGTTTTTT. Amino acids: CASTRTGGRTGELFF.